This TCR beta chain derives from a study of beta chain features in type 1 diabetes. Purity exceeded 95% in all sorted populations. J gave up 9 bases and V 5 bases, and 10 bases lay outside the gene matches. The CDR3 extends over 14 amino acids. CDR1 and CDR2 from the germline V gene are SGHTA and FQGNSA. The study reverse transcribed the entire isolated RNA, so it sequenced expressed TCRB transcripts. Profiling relied on immunoSEQ multiplex PCR, and the TCRdb table lists in-frame clones only, not all of them. The sample yields about 150,000 clones, 7.5% to 10% seen once. This clone came up many times. The receptor's source is a young man in good health. The V and J genes are TRBV7-2 and TRBJ2-1; 7 nucleotides agree with TRBD1. The material sequenced was central memory CD4+ T cells from blood. CDR3 protein: CASSTQGMEIEQFF. Written as DNA, the CDR3 is TGTGCCAGCAGCACACAGGGGATGGAGATTGAGCAGTTCTTC.